These T cell receptor beta chains were read from a single sample in a study of blood T cell repertoires in COVID-19. Assay: immunoSEQ multiplex PCR; the TCRdb copy retains only in-frame clones and omits some. The data contain fewer than 400,000 clones, approximately 87% of them singletons. Sequenced sample: PBMCs or T cells enriched from blood (not recorded which). The receptors here all came from a woman in her forties or fifties who had recovered from COVID-19. Both conserved end residues are part of each CDR3. Fields, in order: J gene, V gene, clone size, D gene, CDR3 DNA, CDR3 protein. The D gene is left open where the match is weak. Some rows mark clone size as missing; the rest say once, few, many or name a class of expanded clone.

>TRBJ1-1|TRBV19|NA|NA
TGTGCCAGTAGTAAGGGGGTTTGGGCTTTCTTT
CASSKGVWAFF
>TRBJ2-2|TRBV7-6|NA|TRBD2
TGTGCCAGCAGCTTAACCTCACTCGGACTAGCGGGGGGGCAGGACGGGGAGCTGTTTTTT
CASSLTSLGLAGGQDGELFF
>TRBJ1-1|TRBV2|NA|NA
TGTGCCAGCTCAGGGATTTCGTACACTGAAGCTTTCTTT
CASSGISYTEAFF
>TRBJ2-3|TRBV3-1/TRBV3-2|NA|TRBD2
TGTGCCAGCAGCCAAGTACTAGCGGGGAACGTAGATACGCAGTATTTT
CASSQVLAGNVDTQYF
>TRBJ1-4|TRBV21-1|NA|NA
TGTGCCAGCGGGACAGCCTTTGAGGAAAAACTGTTTTTT
CASGTAFEEKLFF
>TRBJ1-4|TRBV15|NA|NA
TGTGCCACCAGTCTAGGGGAGGGGGAAAAACTGTTTTTT
CATSLGEGEKLFF
>TRBJ1-6|TRBV28|NA|NA
TGTGCCAGCAGTCCTTTGCGGGGGTCGGCAGCCTATTCACCCCTCCACTTT
CASSPLRGSAAYSPLHF
>TRBJ2-1|TRBV6-5|NA|TRBD2
TGTGTTAGCGGGGGGGGGACCTCCTACAATGAGCAGTTCTTC
CVSGGGTSYNEQFF
>TRBJ1-1|TRBV6-5|NA|NA
TGTGCCAGCAGTTACTCGATTCAGGGAGGCACTGAAGCTTTCTTT
CASSYSIQGGTEAFF
>TRBJ1-5|TRBV6-6|NA|TRBD1
TGTGCCAGCAGGCCCCGACAGGGGAAACAGCCCCAGCATTTT
CASRPRQGKQPQHF
>TRBJ1-2|TRBV5-1|few|TRBD1
TGCGCCAGCAGCTCTTGGACAGGGGGGAAAGACTATGGCTACACCTTC
CASSSWTGGKDYGYTF
>TRBJ2-7|TRBV19|NA|NA
TGTGCCAGTAGCCGACAGTGGTCCTACGAGCAGTACTTC
CASSRQWSYEQYF
>TRBJ2-3|TRBV9|NA|NA
TGTGCCAGCAGCCCAGCAGGGTTGGGTGTTGGAGATACGCAGTATTTT
CASSPAGLGVGDTQYF
>TRBJ2-2|TRBV2|NA|TRBD1
TGTGCCAGCAGTAATCCGGGACAGATCACCGGGGAGCTGTTTTTT
CASSNPGQITGELFF
>TRBJ2-7|TRBV6-6|NA|TRBD1
TGTGCCAGCAGTTACACAGGAACCGGGACAGGGGAGCAGTACTTC
CASSYTGTGTGEQYF
>TRBJ2-7|TRBV6-5|NA|NA
TGTGCCAGCAGTCATCAGGGGGGATTCTCCTACGAGCAGTACTTC
CASSHQGGFSYEQYF
>TRBJ1-1|TRBV5-1|NA|NA
TGCGCCAGCAGCTGGCAGTTTGGGGGAGGCACTGAAGCTTTCTTT
CASSWQFGGGTEAFF
>TRBJ1-2|TRBV5-4|NA|NA
TGTGCCAGCAGCTTGGCCGGGAACTATGGCTACACCTTC
CASSLAGNYGYTF